This TCR beta chain was observed in a study of cytomegalovirus exposure and HLA in healthy donors. 13 Jbeta primers and 60 Vbeta primers were used for the PCR. Assay used: immunoSEQ multiplex PCR; TCRdb lists only in-frame clones, some missing. The sample carries fewer than 350,000 clones, 70% to 90% recorded once. The count of this clone is one. The V end was cut by 0 bases, the J end by 7 bases, with 14 bases between. The CDR3 sequence is 15 residues long. Germline V lookup: CDR1 SGDLS, CDR2 YYNGEE. This TCR was sampled from a woman under 30 in good health and CMV-seronegative. The chain couples TRBV9 to TRBJ1-5, with D possibly being TRBD1 (5 bases). The source material was PBMCs. In DNA form, the CDR3 reads TGTGCCAGCAGCGTAGAAGGGGCTACCGGGCAGCCCCAGCATTTT. Translated, it gives CASSVEGATGQPQHF. Full variable domain (outside the CDR3, taken from reference TRBV9 and TRBJ1-5): DSGVTQTPKHLITATGQRVTLRCSPRSGDLSVYWYQQSLDQGLQFLIQYYNGEERAKGNILERFSAQQFPDLHSELNLSSLELGDSALYFCASSVEGATGQPQHFGDGTRLSIL.